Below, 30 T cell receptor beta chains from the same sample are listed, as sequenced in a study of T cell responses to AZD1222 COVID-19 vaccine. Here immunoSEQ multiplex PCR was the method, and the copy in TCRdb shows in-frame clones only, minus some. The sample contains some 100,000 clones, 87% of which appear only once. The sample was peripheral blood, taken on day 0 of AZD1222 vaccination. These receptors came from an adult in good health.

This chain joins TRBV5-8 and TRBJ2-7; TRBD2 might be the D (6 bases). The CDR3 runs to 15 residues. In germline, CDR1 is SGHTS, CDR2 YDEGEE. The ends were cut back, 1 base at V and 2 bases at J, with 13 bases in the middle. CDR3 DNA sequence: TGTGCCAGCAGCTTGTCTGTTAGCGGAACCTACGAGCAGTACTTC. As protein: CASSLSVSGTYEQYF.

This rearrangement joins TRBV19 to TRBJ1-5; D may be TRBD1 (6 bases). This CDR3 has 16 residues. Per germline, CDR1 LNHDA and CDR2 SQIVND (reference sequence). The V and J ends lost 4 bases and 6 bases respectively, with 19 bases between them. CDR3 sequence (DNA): TGTGCCAGTAGTACAAGACAGGATTTTAGAGGTCAGCCCCAGCATTTT. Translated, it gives CASSTRQDFRGQPQHF.

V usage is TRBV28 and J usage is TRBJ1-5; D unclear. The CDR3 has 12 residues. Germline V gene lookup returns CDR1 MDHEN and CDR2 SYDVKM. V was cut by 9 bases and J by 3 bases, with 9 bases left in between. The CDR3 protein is CASRSPNQPQHF. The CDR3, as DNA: TGTGCCAGTAGATCCCCCAATCAGCCCCAGCATTTT.

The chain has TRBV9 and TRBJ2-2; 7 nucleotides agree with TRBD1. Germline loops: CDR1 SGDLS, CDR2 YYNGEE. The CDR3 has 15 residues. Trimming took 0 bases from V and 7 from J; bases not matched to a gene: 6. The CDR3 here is CASSVGQGGSGELFF. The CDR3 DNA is TGTGCCAGCAGCGTAGGACAGGGTGGAAGCGGGGAGCTGTTTTTT.

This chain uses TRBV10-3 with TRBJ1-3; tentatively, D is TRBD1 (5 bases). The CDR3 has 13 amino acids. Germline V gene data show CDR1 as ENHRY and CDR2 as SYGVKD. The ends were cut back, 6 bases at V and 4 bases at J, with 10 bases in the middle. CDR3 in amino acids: CAIRQVDGNTIYF. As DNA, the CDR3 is TGTGCCATCAGACAGGTAGACGGAAACACCATATATTTT.

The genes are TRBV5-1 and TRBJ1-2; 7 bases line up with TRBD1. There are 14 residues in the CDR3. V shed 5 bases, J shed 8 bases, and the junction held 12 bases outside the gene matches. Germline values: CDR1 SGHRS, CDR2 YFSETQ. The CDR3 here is CASSESGGWQGYTF. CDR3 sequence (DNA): TGCGCCAGCAGTGAGTCAGGGGGATGGCAGGGCTACACCTTC.

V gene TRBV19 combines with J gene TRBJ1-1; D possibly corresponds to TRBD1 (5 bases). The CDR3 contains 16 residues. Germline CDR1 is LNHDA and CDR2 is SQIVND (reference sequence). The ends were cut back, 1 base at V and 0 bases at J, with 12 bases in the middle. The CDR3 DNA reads TGTGCCAGTAGTATAGGGGGCAGGGTGATGAACACTGAAGCTTTCTTT. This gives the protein CASSIGGRVMNTEAFF.

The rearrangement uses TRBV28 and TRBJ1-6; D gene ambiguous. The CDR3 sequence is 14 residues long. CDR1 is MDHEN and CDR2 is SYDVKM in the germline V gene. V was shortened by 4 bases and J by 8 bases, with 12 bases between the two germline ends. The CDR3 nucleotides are TGTGCCAGCAGTTCGCCTGTGCCTGATTCACCCCTCCACTTT. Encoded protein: CASSSPVPDSPLHF.

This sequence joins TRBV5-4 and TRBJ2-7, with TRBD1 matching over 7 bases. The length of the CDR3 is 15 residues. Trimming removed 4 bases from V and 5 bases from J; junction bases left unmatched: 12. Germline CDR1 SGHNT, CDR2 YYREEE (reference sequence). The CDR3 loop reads CASSTKTTDRDEQYF. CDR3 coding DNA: TGTGCCAGCAGCACGAAAACCACAGACAGGGACGAGCAGTACTTC. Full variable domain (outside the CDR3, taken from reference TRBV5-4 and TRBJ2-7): ETGVTQSPTHLIKTRGQQVTLRCSSQSGHNTVSWYQQALGQGPQFIFQYYREEENGRGNFPPRFSGLQFPNYSSELNVNALELDDSALYLCASSTKTTDRDEQYFGPGTRLTVT.

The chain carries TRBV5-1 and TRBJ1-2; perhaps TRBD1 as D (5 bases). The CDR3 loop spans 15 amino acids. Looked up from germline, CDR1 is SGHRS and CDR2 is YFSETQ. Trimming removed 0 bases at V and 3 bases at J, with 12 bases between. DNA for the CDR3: TGCGCCAGCAGCTTGGAAGGTGAGGGGTACTATGGCTACACCTTC. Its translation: CASSLEGEGYYGYTF.

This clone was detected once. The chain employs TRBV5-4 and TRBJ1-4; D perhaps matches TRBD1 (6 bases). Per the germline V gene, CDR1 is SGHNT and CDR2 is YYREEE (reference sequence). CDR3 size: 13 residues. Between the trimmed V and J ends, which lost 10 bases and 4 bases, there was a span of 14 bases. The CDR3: CAGTEQGNEKLFF. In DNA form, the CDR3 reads TGTGCCGGAACGGAACAGGGTAATGAAAAACTGTTTTTT.

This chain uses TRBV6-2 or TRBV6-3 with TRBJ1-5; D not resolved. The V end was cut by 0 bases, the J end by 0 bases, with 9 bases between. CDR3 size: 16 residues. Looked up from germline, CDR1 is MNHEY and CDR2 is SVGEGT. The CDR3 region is CASSYSAQYSNQPQHF. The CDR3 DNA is TGTGCCAGCAGTTACTCGGCCCAGTATAGCAATCAGCCCCAGCATTTT.

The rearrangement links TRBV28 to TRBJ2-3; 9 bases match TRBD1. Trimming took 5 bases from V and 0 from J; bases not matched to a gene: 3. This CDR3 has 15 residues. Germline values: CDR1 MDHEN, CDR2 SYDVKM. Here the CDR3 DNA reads TGTGCCAGCAGTCCGGGACAGGGAAGCACAGATACGCAGTATTTT. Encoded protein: CASSPGQGSTDTQYF.

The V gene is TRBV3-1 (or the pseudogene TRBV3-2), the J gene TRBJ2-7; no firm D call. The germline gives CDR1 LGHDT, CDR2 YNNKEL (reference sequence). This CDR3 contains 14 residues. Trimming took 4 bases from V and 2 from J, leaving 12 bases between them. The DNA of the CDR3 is TGTGCCAGCAGCCCCCTCTCTGGGGCCTACGAGCAGTACTTC. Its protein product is CASSPLSGAYEQYF.

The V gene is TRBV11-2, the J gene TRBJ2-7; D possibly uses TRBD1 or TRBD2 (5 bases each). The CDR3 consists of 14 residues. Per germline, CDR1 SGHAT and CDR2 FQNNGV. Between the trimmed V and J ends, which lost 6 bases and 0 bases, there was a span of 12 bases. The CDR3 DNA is TGTGCCAGCAGGCAAGGTGGGGGCTCCTACGAGCAGTACTTC. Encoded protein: CASRQGGGSYEQYF. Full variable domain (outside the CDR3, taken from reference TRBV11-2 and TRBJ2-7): EAGVAQSPRYKIIEKRQSVAFWCNPISGHATLYWYQQILGQGPKLLIQFQNNGVVDDSQLPKDRFSAERLKGVDSTLKIQPAKLEDSAVYLCASRQGGGSYEQYFGPGTRLTVT.

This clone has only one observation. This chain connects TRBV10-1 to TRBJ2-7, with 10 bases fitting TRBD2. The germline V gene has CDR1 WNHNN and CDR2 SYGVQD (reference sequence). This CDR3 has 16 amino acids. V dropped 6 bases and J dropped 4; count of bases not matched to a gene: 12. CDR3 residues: CASSSGGTSDLYEQYF. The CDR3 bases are TGCGCCAGCAGCTCCGGGGGGACTAGCGACTTGTACGAGCAGTACTTC.

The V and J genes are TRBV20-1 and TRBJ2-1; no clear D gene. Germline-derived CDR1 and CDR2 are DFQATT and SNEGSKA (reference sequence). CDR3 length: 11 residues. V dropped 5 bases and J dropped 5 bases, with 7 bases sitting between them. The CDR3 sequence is CSAASNNEQFF. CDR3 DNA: TGCAGTGCTGCATCTAACAATGAGCAGTTCTTC.

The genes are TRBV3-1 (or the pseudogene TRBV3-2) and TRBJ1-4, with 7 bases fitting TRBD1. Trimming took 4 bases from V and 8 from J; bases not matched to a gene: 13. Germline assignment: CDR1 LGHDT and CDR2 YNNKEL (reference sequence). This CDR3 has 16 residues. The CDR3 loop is CASSLTPKGAREKLFF. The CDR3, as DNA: TGTGCCAGCAGCCTTACTCCTAAGGGGGCGCGAGAAAAACTGTTTTTT.

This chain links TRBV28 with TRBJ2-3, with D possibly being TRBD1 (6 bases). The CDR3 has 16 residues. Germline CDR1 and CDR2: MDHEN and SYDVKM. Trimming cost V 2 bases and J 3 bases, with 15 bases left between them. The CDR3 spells CASSLSWQGSTDTQYF. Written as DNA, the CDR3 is TGTGCCAGCAGTTTAAGTTGGCAGGGGAGTACAGATACGCAGTATTTT.

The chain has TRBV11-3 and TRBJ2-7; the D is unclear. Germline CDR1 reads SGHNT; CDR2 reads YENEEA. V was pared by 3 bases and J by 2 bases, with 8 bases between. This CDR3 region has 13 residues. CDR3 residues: CASSLGPTYEQYF. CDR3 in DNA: TGTGCCAGCAGCTTGGGCCCTACCTACGAGCAGTACTTC.

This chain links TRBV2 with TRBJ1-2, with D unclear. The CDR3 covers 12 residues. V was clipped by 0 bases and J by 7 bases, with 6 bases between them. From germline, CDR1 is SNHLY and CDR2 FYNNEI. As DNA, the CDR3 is TGTGCCAGCAGTGAAGCTGGGGTTGGCTACACCTTC. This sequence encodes CASSEAGVGYTF. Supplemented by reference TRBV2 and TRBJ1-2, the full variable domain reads EPEVTQTPSHQVTQMGQEVILRCVPISNHLYFYWYRQILGQKVEFLVSFYNNEISEKSEIFDDQFSVERPDGSNFTLKIRSTKLEDSAMYFCASSEAGVGYTFGSGTRLTVV.

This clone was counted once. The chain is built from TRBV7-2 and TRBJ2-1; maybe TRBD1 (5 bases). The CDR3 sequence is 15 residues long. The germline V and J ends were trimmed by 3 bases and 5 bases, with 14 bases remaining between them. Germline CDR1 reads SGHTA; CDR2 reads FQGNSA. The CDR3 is CASSLGPQANNEQFF. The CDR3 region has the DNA TGTGCCAGCAGCTTGGGCCCACAGGCCAACAATGAGCAGTTCTTC.

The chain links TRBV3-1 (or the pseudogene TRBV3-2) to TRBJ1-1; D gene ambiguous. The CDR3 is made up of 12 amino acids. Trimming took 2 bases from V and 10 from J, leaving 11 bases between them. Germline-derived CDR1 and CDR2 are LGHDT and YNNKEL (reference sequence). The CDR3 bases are TGTGCCAGCAGCCAACGGGCCGAAGTAGCTTTCTTT. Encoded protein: CASSQRAEVAFF.

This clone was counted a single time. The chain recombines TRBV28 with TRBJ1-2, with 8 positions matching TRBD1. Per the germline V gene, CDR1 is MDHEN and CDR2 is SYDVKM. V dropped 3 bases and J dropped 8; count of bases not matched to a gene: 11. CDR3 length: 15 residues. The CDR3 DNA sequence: TGTGCCAGCAGTTTTGGAGGAGGACAGGGCGGGGGCTACACCTTC. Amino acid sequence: CASSFGGGQGGGYTF.

CDR3 in DNA: TGTGCCAGCAGCCAAACAAGGGTTTTGAACACTGAAGCTTTCTTT. This translates into CASSQTRVLNTEAFF. V usage is TRBV7-2 and J usage is TRBJ1-1; D unresolved. The V end lost 5 bases, the J end lost 0 bases, and 13 bases lay between the germline ends. The length of the CDR3 is 15 residues. Germline V lookup: CDR1 SGHTA, CDR2 FQGNSA.

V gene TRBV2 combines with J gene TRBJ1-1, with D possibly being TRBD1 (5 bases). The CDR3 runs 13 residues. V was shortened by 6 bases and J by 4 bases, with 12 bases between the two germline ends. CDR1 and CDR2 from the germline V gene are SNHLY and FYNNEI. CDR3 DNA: TGTGCCAGCAGGATGGGACCGAGCACTGAAGCTTTCTTT. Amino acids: CASRMGPSTEAFF.

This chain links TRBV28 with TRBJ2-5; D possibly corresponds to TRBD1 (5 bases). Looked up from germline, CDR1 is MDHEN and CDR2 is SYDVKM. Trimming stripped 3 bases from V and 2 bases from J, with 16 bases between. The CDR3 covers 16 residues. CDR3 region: CASSFGAKTLQETQYF. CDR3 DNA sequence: TGTGCCAGCAGTTTTGGGGCCAAAACCCTACAAGAGACCCAGTACTTC.

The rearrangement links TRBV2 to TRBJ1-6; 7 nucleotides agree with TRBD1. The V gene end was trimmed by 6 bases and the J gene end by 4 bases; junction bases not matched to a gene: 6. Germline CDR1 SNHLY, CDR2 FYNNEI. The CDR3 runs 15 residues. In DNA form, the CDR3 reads TGTGCCAGCAGGGGAATGACAGGGTATAATTCACCCCTCCACTTT. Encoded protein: CASRGMTGYNSPLHF.

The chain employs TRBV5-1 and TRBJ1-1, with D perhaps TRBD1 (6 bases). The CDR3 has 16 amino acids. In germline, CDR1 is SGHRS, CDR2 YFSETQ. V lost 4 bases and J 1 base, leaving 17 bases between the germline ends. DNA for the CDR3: TGCGCCAGCAGCCGCTTACCGGGGGCAACGAACACTGAAGCTTTCTTT. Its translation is CASSRLPGATNTEAFF. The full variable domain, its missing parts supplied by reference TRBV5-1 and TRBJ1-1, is KAGVTQTPRYLIKTRGQQVTLSCSPISGHRSVSWYQQTPGQGLQFLFEYFSETQRNKGNFPGRFSGRQFSNSRSEMNVSTLELGDSALYLCASSRLPGATNTEAFFGQGTRLTVV.

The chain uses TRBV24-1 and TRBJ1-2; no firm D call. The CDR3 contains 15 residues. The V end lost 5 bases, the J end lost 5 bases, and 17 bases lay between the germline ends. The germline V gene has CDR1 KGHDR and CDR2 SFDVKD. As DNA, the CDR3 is TGTGCCACCAGTGCCGGCGCAGTAGGGCTTTATGGCTACACCTTC. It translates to CATSAGAVGLYGYTF.